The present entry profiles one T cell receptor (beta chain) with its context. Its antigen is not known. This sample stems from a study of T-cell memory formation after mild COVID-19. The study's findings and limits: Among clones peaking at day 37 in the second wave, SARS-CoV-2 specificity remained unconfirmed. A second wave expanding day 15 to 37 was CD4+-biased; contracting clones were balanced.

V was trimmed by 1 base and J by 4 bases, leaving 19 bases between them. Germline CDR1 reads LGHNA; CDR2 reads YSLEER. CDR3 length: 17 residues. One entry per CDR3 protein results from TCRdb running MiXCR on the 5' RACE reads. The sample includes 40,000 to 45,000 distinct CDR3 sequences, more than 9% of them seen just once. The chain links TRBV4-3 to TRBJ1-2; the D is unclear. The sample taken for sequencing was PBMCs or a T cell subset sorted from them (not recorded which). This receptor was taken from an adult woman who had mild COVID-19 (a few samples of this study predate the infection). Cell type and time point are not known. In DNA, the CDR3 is TGCGCCAGCAGCCAAGGTTCGGCAGGACCCGGTCTCTATGGCTACACCTTC. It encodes CASSQGSAGPGLYGYTF.